The 3 T cell receptor beta chains listed next were all sequenced from one sample in a study of blood T cell repertoires in COVID-19 (dated by TCRdb to 2020 to 2021). The protocol used for the library was the immunoSEQ multiplex PCR assay. Not all clones reach the TCRdb copy of this immuneACCESS table, which keeps in-frame sequences only. Checked studies attribute under half of the gap to unresolved V genes and leave the rest unexplained. Counted in this sample were roughly 290,000 clones; 86% of them appeared once. About 1.9% of the sample is in the top ten clones. The sequenced sample was peripheral blood. These TCRs come from a woman aged 25 to 39 who had recovered from COVID-19.

This chain joins TRBV19 and TRBJ1-4, with D unresolved. Germline-derived CDR1 and CDR2 are LNHDA and SQIVND (reference sequence). This CDR3 region has 15 residues. Trimming removed 7 bases from V and 8 bases from J, with 20 bases in between. The CDR3 DNA reads TGTGCCAGTACTCCCATGTTCAGGCTGGAAGAAAAACTGTTTTTT. It is translated as CASTPMFRLEEKLFF.

This rearrangement joins TRBV4-2 to TRBJ2-3; D call uncertain. Germline assignment: CDR1 LGHNA and CDR2 YNFKEQ. Trimming took 0 bases from V and 6 from J, leaving 10 bases between them. The CDR3 is 14 amino acids. CDR3 sequence: CASSQDVFPDTQYF. The CDR3 bases are TGTGCCAGCAGCCAAGACGTTTTCCCGGATACGCAGTATTTT.

The chain recombines TRBV4-1 with TRBJ1-1; D gene ambiguous. Germline V CDR1 and CDR2: MGHRA, YSYEKL. The CDR3 length is 15 residues. V lost 6 bases, J lost 0 bases, and 14 bases lay in between. The CDR3 spells CASRWVLRLNTEAFF. CDR3 bases: TGCGCCAGCAGATGGGTTTTGCGGTTGAACACTGAAGCTTTCTTT.